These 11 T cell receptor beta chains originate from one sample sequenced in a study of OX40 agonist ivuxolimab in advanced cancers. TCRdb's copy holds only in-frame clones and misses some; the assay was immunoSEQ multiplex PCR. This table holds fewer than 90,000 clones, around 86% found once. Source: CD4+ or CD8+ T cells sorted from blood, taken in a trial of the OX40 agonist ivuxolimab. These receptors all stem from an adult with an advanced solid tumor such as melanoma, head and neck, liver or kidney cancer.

The DNA of the CDR3 is TGCAGCGTTGGGACGGAGGCAGGAAACACCATATATTTT. Translated, it gives CSVGTEAGNTIYF. The chain recombines TRBV29-1 with TRBJ1-3; D gene ambiguous. Germline CDR1 reads SQVTM; CDR2 reads ANQGSEA. CDR3 length: 13 amino acids. The germline V and J ends were trimmed by 4 bases and 4 bases, with 11 bases remaining between them. Based on the CDR3 plus reference TRBV29-1 and TRBJ1-3, the full variable domain is SAVISQKPSRDICQRGTSLTIQCQVDSQVTMMFWYRQQPGQSLTLIATANQGSEATYESGFVIDKFPISRPNLTFSTLTVSNMSPEDSSIYLCSVGTEAGNTIYFGEGSWLTVV.

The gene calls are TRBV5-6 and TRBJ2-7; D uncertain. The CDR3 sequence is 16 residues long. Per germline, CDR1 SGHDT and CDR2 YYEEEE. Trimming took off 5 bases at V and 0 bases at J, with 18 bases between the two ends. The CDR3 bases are TGTGCCAGCAGTAGGGCGGCGACTCGTATCTCCTACGAGCAGTACTTC. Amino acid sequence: CASSRAATRISYEQYF.

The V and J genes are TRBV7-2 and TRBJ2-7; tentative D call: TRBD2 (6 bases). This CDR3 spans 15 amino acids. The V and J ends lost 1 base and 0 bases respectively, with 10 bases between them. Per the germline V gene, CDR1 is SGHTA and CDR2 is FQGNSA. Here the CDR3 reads CASSLVAGSSYEQYV. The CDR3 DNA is TGTGCCAGCAGCTTAGTCGCCGGGAGCTCCTACGAGCAGTACGTC.

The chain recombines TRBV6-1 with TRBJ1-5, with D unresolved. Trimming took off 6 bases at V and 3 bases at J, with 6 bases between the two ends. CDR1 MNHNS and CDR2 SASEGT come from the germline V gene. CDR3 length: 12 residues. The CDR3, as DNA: TGTGCCAGCAGGGTGAACAATCAGCCCCAGCATTTT. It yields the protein CASRVNNQPQHF.

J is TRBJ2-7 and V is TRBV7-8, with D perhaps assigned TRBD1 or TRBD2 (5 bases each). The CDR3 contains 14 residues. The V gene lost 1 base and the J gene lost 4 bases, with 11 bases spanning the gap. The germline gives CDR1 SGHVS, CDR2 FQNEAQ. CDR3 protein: CASSLVPGSYEQYF. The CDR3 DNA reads TGTGCCAGCAGCTTAGTCCCAGGGAGTTACGAGCAGTACTTC.

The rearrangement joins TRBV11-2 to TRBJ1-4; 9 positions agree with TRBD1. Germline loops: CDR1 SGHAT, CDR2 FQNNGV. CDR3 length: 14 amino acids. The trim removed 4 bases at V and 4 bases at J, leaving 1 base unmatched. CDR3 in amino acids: CASSWTGDNEKLFF. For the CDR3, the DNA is TGTGCCAGCAGCTGGACAGGGGATAATGAAAAACTGTTTTTT.

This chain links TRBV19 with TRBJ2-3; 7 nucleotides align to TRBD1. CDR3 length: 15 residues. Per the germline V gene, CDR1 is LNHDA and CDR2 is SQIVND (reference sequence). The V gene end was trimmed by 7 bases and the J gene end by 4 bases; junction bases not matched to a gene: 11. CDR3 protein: CASKGLNRGADTQYF. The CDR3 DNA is TGTGCCAGTAAAGGCTTGAACAGGGGAGCAGATACGCAGTATTTT.

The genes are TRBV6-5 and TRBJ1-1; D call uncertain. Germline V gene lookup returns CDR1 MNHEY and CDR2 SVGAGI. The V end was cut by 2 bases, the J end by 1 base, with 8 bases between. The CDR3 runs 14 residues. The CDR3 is CASSYGQPNTEAFF. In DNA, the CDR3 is TGTGCCAGCAGTTACGGGCAGCCGAACACTGAAGCTTTCTTT.

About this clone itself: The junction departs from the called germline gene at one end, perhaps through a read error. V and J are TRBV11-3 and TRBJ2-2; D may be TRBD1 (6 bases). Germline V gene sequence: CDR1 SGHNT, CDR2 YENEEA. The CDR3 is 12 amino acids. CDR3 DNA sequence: TGTGCCAGCAGCTCGACAGGCCGGTCTTTGATTTTT. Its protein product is CASSSTGRSLIF. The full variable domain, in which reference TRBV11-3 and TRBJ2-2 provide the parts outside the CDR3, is EAGVVQSPRYKIIEKKQPVAFWCNPISGHNTLYWYLQNLGQGPELLIRYENEEAVDDSQLPKDRFSAERLKGVDSTLKIQPAELGDSAVYLCASSSTGRSLIFGEGSRLTVL.

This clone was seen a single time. The CDR3 DNA follows: TGTGCCAGCAGTAGGGGGCAAGAGACCCAGTACTTC. Its translation: CASSRGQETQYF. The chain uses TRBV5-6 and TRBJ2-5; a possible D gene is TRBD1 (6 bases). The CDR3 sequence is 12 residues long. The germline CDR1 and CDR2 sequences are SGHDT and YYEEEE. Trimming took off 5 bases at V and 2 bases at J, with 7 bases between the two ends.

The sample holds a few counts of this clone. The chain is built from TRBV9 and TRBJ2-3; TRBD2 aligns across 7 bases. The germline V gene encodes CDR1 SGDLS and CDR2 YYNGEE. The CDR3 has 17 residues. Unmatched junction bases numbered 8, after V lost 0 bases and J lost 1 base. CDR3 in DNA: TGTGCCAGCAGCGTAGGATCCAGCGGGGAAGGCACAGATACGCAGTATTTT. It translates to CASSVGSSGEGTDTQYF.